One and the same sample provided the 29 T cell receptor beta chains below, sequenced in a study of beta chain features in type 1 diabetes. Study-wide points: Type 1 diabetes patients had moderately but significantly shorter TCRB CDR3s in all four CD4+ subsets.

All of the isolated RNA was reverse transcribed, so expressed TCRB transcripts were sequenced. Produced via immunoSEQ multiplex PCR; TCRdb's table is partial and in-frame only. The sample lists roughly 730,000 clones, over 10% occurring once. Their antigens remain unidentified. Sequencing was performed on naive CD4+ T cells from blood. The receptors come from a young man with type 1 diabetes.

The chain uses TRBV6-1 and TRBJ1-2; perhaps TRBD1 as D (5 bases). Trimming took off 4 bases at V and 4 bases at J, with 13 bases between the two ends. This CDR3 has 14 amino acids. From germline, CDR1 is MNHNS and CDR2 SASEGT. The CDR3 DNA sequence: TGTGCCAGCAGTGCAACGACAGCGTCCTATGGCTACACCTTC. Translated: CASSATTASYGYTF.

This clone was seen more than once but under ten times. The chain combines TRBV19 with TRBJ1-1; a possible D gene is TRBD1 (5 bases). The CDR3 sequence is 13 residues long. Germline CDR1 and CDR2: LNHDA and SQIVND (reference sequence). Trimming took off 9 bases at V and 0 bases at J, with 11 bases between the two ends. The CDR3 spells CASHRQMNTEAFF. The CDR3 DNA reads TGTGCCAGCCACAGACAGATGAACACTGAAGCTTTCTTT.

This clone has a handful of counts. Other nucleotide sequences in the sample specify the same CDR3. This chain uses TRBV5-1 with TRBJ2-3; D remains unclear. Between the trimmed V and J ends, which lost 3 bases and 3 bases, there was a span of 8 bases. Germline V gene sequence: CDR1 SGHRS, CDR2 YFSETQ. The CDR3 loop spans 13 amino acids. As DNA, the CDR3 is TGCGCCAGCAGCTCGCTCTCGACAGATACGCAGTATTTT. Protein: CASSSLSTDTQYF.

This clone was seen only a few times. This chain connects TRBV7-2 to TRBJ2-3; 16 bases are a match to TRBD2. Germline V gives CDR1 SGHTA, CDR2 FQGNSA. This CDR3 is built from 19 residues. V gave up 5 bases and J gave up 2 bases; unmatched junction bases: 10. CDR3 sequence reads: CASSQYGTSGGASTDTQYF. CDR3 nucleotides: TGTGCCAGCAGCCAATACGGGACTAGCGGGGGGGCCTCCACAGATACGCAGTATTTT. The complete variable domain, with remaining parts taken from reference TRBV7-2 and TRBJ2-3, reads GAGVSQSPSNKVTEKGKDVELRCDPISGHTALYWYRQSLGQGLEFLIYFQGNSAPDKSGLPSDRFSAERTGGSVSTLTIQRTQQEDSAVYLCASSQYGTSGGASTDTQYFGPGTRLTVL.

This chain links TRBV7-9 with TRBJ1-5, with D perhaps matching TRBD1 (6 bases). The CDR3 contains 15 residues. The V end lost 4 bases, the J end lost 3 bases, and 13 bases lay between the germline ends. Germline CDR1 reads SEHNR; CDR2 reads FQNEAQ (reference sequence). CDR3 nucleotides: TGTGCCAGCAGCTCCGAAGGGACATCCAATCAGCCCCAGCATTTT. Translation gives CASSSEGTSNQPQHF.

The rearrangement joins TRBV18 to TRBJ1-1, with D unresolved. Germline V gene lookup returns CDR1 KGHSH and CDR2 LQKENI. This CDR3 comprises 15 residues. Trimming removed 3 bases at V and 1 base at J, with 12 bases between. This CDR3 is CASSPRSDGNTEAFF. In DNA, the CDR3 is TGTGCCAGCTCACCCCGGTCTGACGGGAACACTGAAGCTTTCTTT.

The chain combines TRBV30 with TRBJ1-5; possible D gene TRBD1, 5 bases. V shed 4 bases and J shed 4 bases, with 11 bases lying between them. Looked up from germline, CDR1 is GTSNPN and CDR2 is SVGIG (reference sequence). The CDR3 contains 13 residues. The CDR3 here is CAWTGTPNQPQHF. The CDR3 nucleotides read TGTGCCTGGACCGGGACCCCTAATCAGCCCCAGCATTTT.

The J gene is TRBJ2-7, the V gene TRBV4-2; D is uncertain. CDR1 LGHNA and CDR2 YNFKEQ come from the germline V gene. Trimming stripped 0 bases from V and 2 bases from J, with 8 bases between. This CDR3 comprises 14 residues. Written as DNA, the CDR3 is TGTGCCAGCAGCCAAGATCTTTCGCCCTACGAGCAGTACTTC. This codes for CASSQDLSPYEQYF.

This clone came up a few times. The chain is built from TRBV6-5 and TRBJ2-5; no reliable D call. The length of the CDR3 is 14 residues. CDR1 and CDR2 (germline): MNHEY, SVGAGI. V was shortened by 6 bases and J by 5 bases, with 16 bases between the two germline ends. This CDR3 reads CASSLSGGPETQYF. In nucleotides, the CDR3 is TGTGCCAGCAGCCTCTCCGGTGGACCGGAGACCCAGTACTTC.

The V and J genes are TRBV6-6 and TRBJ2-7; 8 nucleotides line up with TRBD1. V shed 6 bases and J 1 base; nucleotides not matched to a gene: 8. CDR1 is MNHNY and CDR2 is SVGAGI in the germline V gene (reference sequence). This CDR3 is built from 15 residues. The CDR3: CASRSRDRSSYEQYF. CDR3 nucleotide sequence: TGTGCCAGCAGGTCTCGGGACAGGAGTTCCTACGAGCAGTACTTC.

The V gene is TRBV7-9, the J gene TRBJ2-2, with unresolved D. This CDR3 region has 14 residues. With 3 bases removed from V and 6 bases from J, the gap between germline ends came to 11 bases. Germline V gene data show CDR1 as SEHNR and CDR2 as FQNEAQ (reference sequence). The CDR3 here is CASSFFTESGELFF. The CDR3 nucleotides read TGTGCCAGCAGCTTTTTTACAGAATCCGGGGAGCTGTTTTTT.

This clone was seen more than once but under ten times. The chain is built from TRBV25-1 and TRBJ2-7, with a tentative D call TRBD2 (6 bases). V was shortened by 0 bases and J by 8 bases, with 14 bases between the two germline ends. Germline V gene lookup returns CDR1 MGHDK and CDR2 SYGVNS. This CDR3 contains 14 residues. The CDR3 reads CASSEYSLGRQQYF. CDR3 bases: TGTGCCAGCAGTGAATATTCACTAGGGAGGCAGCAGTACTTC.

The sample holds a few counts of this clone. This sequence joins TRBV30 and TRBJ2-5, with D tentatively TRBD1 or TRBD2 (5 bases each). CDR1 is GTSNPN and CDR2 is SVGIG in the germline V gene (reference sequence). V was clipped by 6 bases and J by 6 bases, with 11 bases between them. This CDR3 is 11 amino acids long. CDR3 bases: TGTGCCTGCGGGACCTCTAAGACCCAGTACTTC. Amino acid sequence: CACGTSKTQYF.

This chain links TRBV6-6 with TRBJ2-2; D ambiguous. V was clipped by 10 bases and J by 4 bases, with 16 bases between them. Germline values: CDR1 MNHNY, CDR2 SVGAGI (reference sequence). The CDR3 is made up of 14 amino acids. This chain's CDR3 is CATRVPLATGELFF. The CDR3 DNA sequence: TGTGCCACCCGGGTCCCATTGGCCACCGGGGAGCTGTTTTTT.

V and J are TRBV28 and TRBJ1-6; TRBD1 is a possible D gene (6 bases). Trimming left V 0 bases short and J 4 bases short, with 7 bases between. Germline CDR1 is MDHEN and CDR2 is SYDVKM. The CDR3 has 15 residues. The CDR3 sequence: CASSLWDSYNSPLHF. As DNA, the CDR3 is TGTGCCAGCAGTTTATGGGACAGTTATAATTCACCCCTCCACTTT.

The chain links TRBV2 to TRBJ2-7, with 10 bases identical to TRBD1. This CDR3 spans 19 amino acids. Losses at the gene ends were 4 bases for V and 0 bases for J; bases not matched to a gene: 15. CDR1 is SNHLY and CDR2 is FYNNEI in the germline V gene. The DNA of the CDR3 is TGTGCCAGCAGTGGGCGACAGGGGGCCCAATCTATAGGCTCCTACGAGCAGTACTTC. It translates to CASSGRQGAQSIGSYEQYF.

The V and J genes are TRBV6-5 and TRBJ2-1; 7 bases are shared with TRBD1. This CDR3 has 15 amino acids. V was pared by 6 bases and J by 5 bases, with 10 bases of the junction left unmatched. In germline, CDR1 is MNHEY, CDR2 SVGAGI. The CDR3 protein is CASSHTFDRDNEQFF. The CDR3 DNA reads as TGTGCCAGCAGCCACACCTTCGACAGGGACAATGAGCAGTTCTTC.

In this sample, this clone turned up a few times. V is TRBV5-1 and J is TRBJ2-7; 7 bases agree with TRBD1. The J segment lost 7 bases and the V segment lost 3 bases, leaving 10 bases of the junction unmatched. This CDR3 is built from 14 residues. Germline CDR1 is SGHRS and CDR2 is YFSETQ. CDR3 loop: CASSSSTGLGEQYF. The DNA of the CDR3 is TGCGCCAGCAGCTCCTCGACAGGGCTTGGGGAGCAGTACTTC.

The chain carries TRBV25-1 and TRBJ2-3; unclear D gene. The germline V and J ends were trimmed by 1 base and 4 bases, with 9 bases remaining between them. The CDR3 consists of 14 residues. Germline CDR1 MGHDK, CDR2 SYGVNS. Here the CDR3 reads CASSEFGVADTQYF. DNA for the CDR3: TGTGCCAGCAGTGAATTTGGGGTAGCAGATACGCAGTATTTT. Full variable domain (remainder filled in from reference TRBV25-1 and TRBJ2-3): EADIYQTPRYLVIGTGKKITLECSQTMGHDKMYWYQQDPGMELHLIHYSYGVNSTEKGDLSSESTVSRIRTEHFPLTLESARPSHTSQYLCASSEFGVADTQYFGPGTRLTVL.

The chain combines TRBV9 with TRBJ2-7; 9 bases map to TRBD1. The CDR3 covers 15 residues. Germline CDR1 is SGDLS and CDR2 is YYNGEE. V lost 1 base, J lost 4 bases, and 6 bases stayed unmatched. Here the CDR3 DNA reads TGTGCCAGCAGCGTACGGGGACAGGGAGAGTACGAGCAGTACTTC. Its protein is CASSVRGQGEYEQYF.

With regard to this clone: This may be a read error, as it is one base from a much larger clone. Other DNA sequences of this sample code for an identical CDR3. The V call is TRBV9, the J call TRBJ1-1; no reliable D call. CDR3 length: 13 residues. Germline assignment: CDR1 SGDLS and CDR2 YYNGEE. V lost 1 base to trimming and J lost 1 base, with 5 bases between them. CDR3 sequence reads: CASSVSGNTEAFF. As DNA, the CDR3 is TGTGCCAGCAGCGTAAGCGGGAACACTGAAGCTTTCTTT.

This clone was seen more than once but under ten times. CDR3 region: CSVEDLRTAGNTIYF. CDR3 DNA sequence: TGCAGCGTTGAAGATCTTAGGACAGCTGGAAACACCATATATTTT. The V gene is TRBV29-1, the J gene TRBJ1-3, with D perhaps matching TRBD1 (6 bases). The V gene lost 0 bases and the J gene lost 2 bases, with 11 bases spanning the gap. CDR1 is SQVTM, CDR2 ANQGSEA, per germline. The CDR3 totals 15 residues.

The CDR3 is CATSRKSTSGYQETQYF. The CDR3 coding sequence is TGTGCCACCAGCAGGAAGAGTACTAGCGGCTACCAAGAGACCCAGTACTTC. This chain uses TRBV15 with TRBJ2-5, with 8 bases identical to TRBD2. There are 17 residues in the CDR3. V lost 3 bases and J lost 0; bases outside the gene matches: 9. The germline V gene has CDR1 LNHNV and CDR2 YYDKDF (reference sequence).

J is TRBJ2-5 and V is TRBV25-1, with 7 positions matching TRBD1. Germline assignment: CDR1 MGHDK and CDR2 SYGVNS. J lost 5 bases, V lost 7 bases, and 7 bases had no gene match. CDR3 length: 13 amino acids. The CDR3 region is CASTRYRGETQYF. CDR3 DNA: TGTGCCAGCACGCGTTACAGGGGTGAGACCCAGTACTTC.

This clone was counted between two and nine times. The J gene is TRBJ2-5, the V gene TRBV2; D is undetermined. Germline CDR1 and CDR2: SNHLY and FYNNEI. The ends were cut back, 8 bases at V and 5 bases at J, with 12 bases in the middle. The CDR3 length is 12 residues. In DNA form, the CDR3 reads TGTGCCAGCGCGTACTTGGGGGAGACCCAGTACTTC. It translates to CASAYLGETQYF. The full variable domain, rest sourced from reference TRBV2 and TRBJ2-5, is EPEVTQTPSHQVTQMGQEVILRCVPISNHLYFYWYRQILGQKVEFLVSFYNNEISEKSEIFDDQFSVERPDGSNFTLKIRSTKLEDSAMYFCASAYLGETQYFGPGTRLLVL.

This chain links TRBV10-3 with TRBJ1-5, with 7 positions matching TRBD1. Germline-derived CDR1 and CDR2 are ENHRY and SYGVKD. CDR3 length: 14 residues. The CDR3 bases are TGTGCGACCCGGGACAGTCGGGCGAATCAGCCCCAGCATTTT. This translates into CATRDSRANQPQHF.

V gene TRBV30 combines with J gene TRBJ1-2; D unresolved. There are 12 residues in the CDR3. Trimming left V 0 bases short and J 8 bases short, with 10 bases between. Germline CDR1 is GTSNPN and CDR2 is SVGIG (reference sequence). In nucleotides, the CDR3 is TGTGCCTGGAGTGTACTTCTACTCGGCTACACCTTC. Protein sequence: CAWSVLLLGYTF.

This clone occurred a few times. V and J are TRBV13 and TRBJ1-4, with TRBD1 matching over 10 bases. Looked up from germline, CDR1 is PRHDT and CDR2 is FYEKMQ (reference sequence). This CDR3 region has 15 residues. The junction had 5 bases not matched to a gene; V was cut back by 5 bases and J by 5 bases. CDR3 residues: CASSLRTGGNEKLFF. Written as DNA, the CDR3 is TGTGCCAGCAGCCTCCGGACAGGGGGAAATGAAAAACTGTTTTTT.

The rearrangement uses TRBV27 and TRBJ2-7, with D perhaps matching TRBD1 or TRBD2 (5 bases each). V lost 4 bases and J 0 bases, leaving 13 bases between the germline ends. This CDR3 has 15 amino acids. The germline V gene encodes CDR1 MNHEY and CDR2 SMNVEV (reference sequence). CDR3 sequence (DNA): TGTGCCAGCAGTTCCCCCCGGGGCTTCTCCTACGAGCAGTACTTC. Its protein product is CASSSPRGFSYEQYF.